These 5 T cell receptor beta chains came from one sample sequenced in a study of CD8+CD57+ T cells in acquired aplastic anemia. TCR beta VDJ and CDR3 profiles were obtained from a genomic DNA template. TCRdb used MiXCR to reprocess the reads, holding one entry per CDR3 protein. Of some 160,000 distinct CDR3 sequences listed, around 52% are singletons. Patients chosen for sequencing had CD8+CD57+ cells that had expanded, as shown by flow cytometry. Material: sorted CD4+, CD8+, or CD8+CD57+ T cells (not recorded which) from PBMCs. These receptors all stem from a human donor with aplastic anemia.

This clonotype was observed once. The rearrangement uses TRBV19 and TRBJ2-7; TRBD2 aligns across 13 bases. V lost 6 bases and J lost 2; bases outside the gene matches: 4. The CDR3 consists of 15 residues. Germline V lookup: CDR1 LNHDA, CDR2 SQIVND (reference sequence). The CDR3 loop is CASSSTSGGTYEQYF. CDR3 DNA sequence: TGTGCCAGTAGCTCGACTAGCGGGGGGACCTACGAGCAGTACTTC.

This chain uses TRBV20-1 with TRBJ2-1, with D unresolved. CDR3 length: 11 amino acids. Germline V lookup: CDR1 DFQATT, CDR2 SNEGSKA (reference sequence). Trimming cost V 6 bases and J 4 bases, with 7 bases left between them. DNA for the CDR3: TGCAGTGCCCCGTGGTACAATGAGCAGTTCTTC. Translated: CSAPWYNEQFF.

This clonotype was seen many times. Here the CDR3 reads CASSHSGTHTGELFF. The CDR3 DNA is TGTGCCAGCAGCCATTCCGGGACACACACCGGGGAGCTGTTTTTT. V is TRBV9 and J is TRBJ2-2, with D perhaps matching TRBD1 (6 bases). The CDR3 sequence is 15 residues long. Trimming removed 4 bases at V and 3 bases at J, with 13 bases between. Looked up from germline, CDR1 is SGDLS and CDR2 is YYNGEE.

This clonotype was counted only a few times. The chain joins TRBV27 to TRBJ1-1; D perhaps matches TRBD1 (6 bases). Germline V CDR1 and CDR2: MNHEY, SMNVEV (reference sequence). The CDR3 is 14 residues long. The V and J ends lost 7 bases and 7 bases respectively, with 19 bases between them. The CDR3 sequence: CASNQAQGSSEAFF. The CDR3 DNA reads as TGTGCCAGCAACCAGGCGCAGGGGAGCAGTGAAGCTTTCTTT.

This clonotype was seen a few times. The V call is TRBV24-1, the J call TRBJ1-1; unclear D gene. CDR3 length: 13 residues. Germline V gene lookup returns CDR1 KGHDR and CDR2 SFDVKD. Deletions cut 3 bases from V and 2 bases from J, with 6 bases between. The CDR3 loop reads CATSDTVNTEAFF. The CDR3 bases are TGTGCCACCAGTGATACGGTCAACACTGAAGCTTTCTTT.